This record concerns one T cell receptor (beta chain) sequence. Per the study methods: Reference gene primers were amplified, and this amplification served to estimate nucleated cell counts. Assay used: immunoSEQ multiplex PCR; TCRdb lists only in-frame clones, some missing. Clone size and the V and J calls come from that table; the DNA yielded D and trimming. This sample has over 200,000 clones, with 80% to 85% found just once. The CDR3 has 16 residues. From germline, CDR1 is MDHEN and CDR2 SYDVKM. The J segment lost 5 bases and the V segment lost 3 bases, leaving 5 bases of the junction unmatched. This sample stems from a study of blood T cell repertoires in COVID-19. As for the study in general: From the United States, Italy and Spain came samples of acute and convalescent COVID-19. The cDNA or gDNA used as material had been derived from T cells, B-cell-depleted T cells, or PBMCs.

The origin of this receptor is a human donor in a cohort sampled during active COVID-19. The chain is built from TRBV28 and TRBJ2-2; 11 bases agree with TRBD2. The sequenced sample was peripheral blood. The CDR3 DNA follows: TGTGCCAGCAGTTTTACCGGACTAGCGGGTACCGGGGAGCTGTTTTTT. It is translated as CASSFTGLAGTGELFF.